A selection of T cell receptor beta chains follows, all from one sample in a study of T cell responses to AZD1222 COVID-19 vaccine. Sequencing used immunoSEQ multiplex PCR; TCRdb keeps in-frame clones, though not all of them. Among some 170,000 clones listed, over 85% were seen once. Material: peripheral blood, obtained on day 0 of AZD1222 vaccination. The source is an adult in good health. Each CDR3 is given with its conserved first and last residue.

J: TRBJ1-2
V: TRBV6-5
CDR3: CASSWGVAGYGYTF

J: TRBJ1-1
V: TRBV3-1/TRBV3-2
CDR3: CASGLDGGAFF

J: TRBJ1-2
V: TRBV5-1
CDR3: CASSPDREGYTF

J: TRBJ1-5
V: TRBV2
CDR3: CASSEVNQPQHF

J: TRBJ2-7
V: TRBV5-8
CDR3: CASSFRVVVSPYEQYF

J: TRBJ1-2
V: TRBV7-9
CDR3: CASSLPVTGGGYTF

J: TRBJ1-2
V: TRBV7-2
CDR3: CASSFGGNHYGYTF

J: TRBJ1-4
V: TRBV3-1/TRBV3-2
CDR3: CASSQGRLQNEKLFF

J: TRBJ2-1
V: TRBV19
CDR3: CASSMGQGDEQFF

J: TRBJ1-2
V: TRBV2
CDR3: CARLTGPNYGYTF

J: TRBJ1-1
V: TRBV18
CDR3: CASSPNTGGMNTEAFF

J: TRBJ2-1
V: TRBV7-6
CDR3: CASSLWLAGNEQFF

J: TRBJ2-3
V: TRBV3-1/TRBV3-2
CDR3: CASSRLLATDTQYF

J: TRBJ1-2
V: TRBV4-1
CDR3: CASSQGGTVGNYGYTF

J: TRBJ1-1
V: TRBV5-1
CDR3: CASSSAGRNTEAFF

J: TRBJ2-3
V: TRBV10-3
CDR3: CAISARGREDTQYF

J: TRBJ2-7
V: TRBV28
CDR3: CASSLAYEQYF

J: TRBJ1-2
V: TRBV5-1
CDR3: CASSLDAGANYGYTF

J: TRBJ2-6
V: TRBV6-1
CDR3: CASSDHPRGGTGANVLTF

J: TRBJ1-1
V: TRBV19
CDR3: CASSAGRVKGKAFF

J: TRBJ1-1
V: TRBV7-6
CDR3: CASTPDPLGTTEAFF

J: TRBJ1-4
V: TRBV2
CDR3: CASSELVRGEKLFF

J: TRBJ2-7
V: TRBV6-5
CDR3: CASSYSAGSHEQYF

J: TRBJ1-3
V: TRBV5-1
CDR3: CASSLEGQGGNTIYF

J: TRBJ2-1
V: TRBV6-5
CDR3: CASSYDAGWEQFF

J: TRBJ1-1
V: TRBV6-5
CDR3: CASTKQGWHKVTFF

J: TRBJ1-1
V: TRBV27
CDR3: CASSLSPWGPTAEAFF

J: TRBJ1-4
V: TRBV5-1
CDR3: CASSLTGATNEKLFF

J: TRBJ1-3
V: TRBV29-1
CDR3: CSAEGVGEAGNTIYF

J: TRBJ1-4
V: TRBV27
CDR3: CASSFNGGREKLFF

J: TRBJ2-1
V: TRBV5-1
CDR3: CASSESSGSNEQFF

J: TRBJ2-7
V: TRBV3-1/TRBV3-2
CDR3: CASSLFSGSYEQYF

J: TRBJ1-1
V: TRBV29-1
CDR3: CSVDPGQDFGGTEAFF

J: TRBJ1-2
V: TRBV7-8
CDR3: CASSPPDSPHYGYTF

J: TRBJ1-1
V: TRBV18
CDR3: CASSPQAGLDTEAFF

J: TRBJ1-5
V: TRBV6-5
CDR3: CASLRQPSNQPQHF

J: TRBJ2-5
V: TRBV11-2
CDR3: CASSRGGLRYQETQYF

J: TRBJ1-1
V: TRBV6-5
CDR3: CASTRGQEAFF

J: TRBJ1-2
V: TRBV13
CDR3: CASSLGPTGGNGYTF

J: TRBJ1-1
V: TRBV10-3
CDR3: CAIRGTGRFGEAFF

J: TRBJ1-1
V: TRBV10-1
CDR3: CASSGGTGGASEAFF

J: TRBJ2-7
V: TRBV7-2
CDR3: CASSVDRAYYEQYF

J: TRBJ2-7
V: TRBV6-5
CDR3: CASSTGTSTSYEQYF

J: TRBJ1-4
V: TRBV5-5
CDR3: CASSLGRVGEKLFF

J: TRBJ1-1
V: TRBV7-9
CDR3: CASSSTTTGQLNTEAFF

J: TRBJ2-7
V: TRBV6-2/TRBV6-3
CDR3: CASSFLAAGYEQYF

J: TRBJ1-6
V: TRBV30
CDR3: CAWSDSGGAALHF

J: TRBJ1-4
V: TRBV6-5
CDR3: CASSKVVKLFF

J: TRBJ2-7
V: TRBV19
CDR3: CASSTTRWPYEQYF

J: TRBJ2-3
V: TRBV6-2/TRBV6-3
CDR3: CASSYPGGRAASDTQYF

J: TRBJ1-6
V: TRBV18
CDR3: CASSPHYNSPLHF

J: TRBJ1-2
V: TRBV5-8
CDR3: CASSLRDRNYGYTF

J: TRBJ1-5
V: TRBV27
CDR3: CASSDSMTNNQPQHF

J: TRBJ2-5
V: TRBV29-1
CDR3: CSVEEGGQGYGETQYF

J: TRBJ2-2
V: TRBV5-1
CDR3: CASSLQGQGSTGELFF

J: TRBJ1-1
V: TRBV18
CDR3: CASSPRMRADAFF